This T cell receptor beta chain was sequenced in a study of early stage breast cancer tumors. Study findings and constraints: Chain pairing and CD4, CD8 or FOXP3 expression were not captured.

This clone was observed a few times. Its matching antigen is unknown. The V gene's germline CDR1 is LNHDA and CDR2 SQIVND (reference sequence). Trimming removed 4 bases from V and 8 bases from J, with 9 bases in between. The CDR3 runs 12 residues. Method: immunoSEQ multiplex PCR; TCRdb's copy keeps in-frame clones and lacks some. The sample holds roughly 34,000 clones, less than 80% seen once. The TCR sequence derives from a person aged 55-75 years with breast cancer. The sequencing input was blood. This chain connects TRBV19 to TRBJ2-1; unclear D gene. The chain's CDR3 is CASSRHKDEQFF. For the CDR3, the DNA is TGTGCCAGTAGTAGGCATAAGGATGAGCAGTTCTTC.